This is a list of T cell receptor beta chains from one sample in a study of cytotoxic CD8 clonotypes in ibrutinib-treated CLL. Here immunoSEQ multiplex PCR was the method, and the copy in TCRdb shows in-frame clones only, minus some. The profile shows under 300,000 clones, roughly 70% of them singletons. The material was PBMCs, obtained after 24 months of ibrutinib treatment. These receptors came from a human donor with chronic lymphocytic leukemia. Both conserved end residues are part of each CDR3. Each record gives: clone size, D gene, J gene, V gene, CDR3 length, CDR3 DNA, CDR3 protein. D genes are given only for firm matches. Clone size, where shown, is once, few, many, or a class for clones that have expanded.

NA TRBD2 TRBJ2-2 TRBV7-9 16 TGTGCCAGCAGCCCCGGACTAGGGCAGGACACCGGGGAGCTGTTTTTT CASSPGLGQDTGELFF
NA NA TRBJ1-5 TRBV18 14 TGTGCCAGCTCACCTGATCCGGGGGCGCAGCCCCAGCATTTT CASSPDPGAQPQHF
NA TRBD1 TRBJ2-2 TRBV7-9 15 TGTGCCAGCAGCTTAATCACAGGGGACACCGGGGAGCTGTTTTTT CASSLITGDTGELFF
NA TRBD2 TRBJ2-7 TRBV15 15 TGTGCCACCAGCAGAGATCGGACTAGCGGCTACGAGCAGTACTTC CATSRDRTSGYEQYF
NA NA TRBJ2-1 TRBV1 18 TGCACCAGCAGCCAAGATCTATTGGGGCTAGCGGATTACAATGAGCAGTTCTTC CTSSQDLLGLADYNEQFF
NA NA TRBJ2-7 TRBV9 14 TGTGCCAGCAGCGTAGCTAGTAGTGACTACGAGCAGTACTTC CASSVASSDYEQYF
NA TRBD1 TRBJ2-7 TRBV5-1 14 TGCGCCAGCAGCCTGACAGGGGGGGACTACGAGCAGTACTTC CASSLTGGDYEQYF
NA NA TRBJ2-5 TRBV19 15 TGTGCCAGTAGTATCGCGAGGGGATGGGAAGAGACCCAGTACTTC CASSIARGWEETQYF
NA NA TRBJ1-1 TRBV19 16 TGTGCCAGTAGTATTTGGGCCGATTTTATGAACACTGAAGCTTTCTTT CASSIWADFMNTEAFF
NA TRBD1 TRBJ1-2 TRBV28 15 TGTGCCAGCAGTTTCGCGGGACAGGGGTACTATGGCTACACCTTC CASSFAGQGYYGYTF
NA NA TRBJ2-4 TRBV10-3 14 TGTGCCATCAGTGAGTCGATAGAATTAAACATTCAGTACTTC CAISESIELNIQYF
NA NA TRBJ2-3 TRBV11-2 17 TGTGCCAGCAGCCCGTTGCGAGACCGTCCTAGCACAGATACGCAGTATTTT CASSPLRDRPSTDTQYF
NA NA TRBJ2-7 TRBV19 15 TGTGCCAGTAGTAAAGGCTTAAACCCCACCTACGAGCAGTACTTC CASSKGLNPTYEQYF
NA TRBD1 TRBJ2-1 TRBV27 13 TGTGCCAGCGGACAGGGGAGTTACAATGAGCAGTTCTTC CASGQGSYNEQFF
NA NA TRBJ2-2 TRBV4-1 16 TGCGCCAGCAGCCACGAGGAGGCCGCTGGAACCGGGGAGCTGTTTTTT CASSHEEAAGTGELFF
few NA TRBJ1-5 TRBV18 14 TGTGCCAGCTCACCGACAGGCCCCAATCAGCCCCAGCATTTT CASSPTGPNQPQHF
NA NA TRBJ2-7 TRBV7-7 13 TGTGCTAGCAGCTTAGACACAGGAGGCGAGCAGTACTTC CASSLDTGGEQYF
NA NA TRBJ2-1 TRBV30 15 TGTGCCTGGAGTGTACCCGGGGGATGGTACAATGAGCAGTTCTTC CAWSVPGGWYNEQFF
NA NA TRBJ1-3 TRBV4-1 15 TGCGCCAGCAGCCCGCTGGATGGACCTGGAAACACCATATATTTT CASSPLDGPGNTIYF
NA NA TRBJ2-1 TRBV7-8 12 TGTGCCAGCAGCCAGGGGTCAAATGAGCAGTTCTTC CASSQGSNEQFF
once NA TRBJ1-2 TRBV6-6 15 TGTGCCAGCAGTTACTCGAAGGGAGGGTTGGATGGCTACACCTTC CASSYSKGGLDGYTF
NA TRBD2 TRBJ2-2 TRBV13 14 TGTGCCAGCACCAAGGGGAGGGCCGTGGGGGAGCTGTTTTTT CASTKGRAVGELFF
NA NA TRBJ2-2 TRBV7-3 16 TGTGCCAGCAGCCCGAGGGCGGCAGGAGCCACCGGGGAGCTGTTTTTT CASSPRAAGATGELFF
NA NA TRBJ2-3 TRBV5-1 15 TGCGCCAGCAGCTTGGGGACGGCGAGCACAGATACGCAGTATTTT CASSLGTASTDTQYF
NA NA TRBJ2-7 TRBV4-1 15 TGCGCCAGCAGCCAAGCAGAGGGACTTTTCTACGAGCAGTACTTC CASSQAEGLFYEQYF
NA NA TRBJ1-2 TRBV6-1 13 TGTGCCAGCAGACCGCCCGGGGACTCTGGCTACACCTTC CASRPPGDSGYTF
NA NA TRBJ1-5 TRBV28 15 TGTGCCAGCAGTCCTCCGATGGGGCCGAATCAGCCCCAGCATTTT CASSPPMGPNQPQHF
few NA TRBJ1-1 TRBV6-5 14 TGTGCCAGCAGTTACTTCCCATCGAACACTGAAGCTTTCTTT CASSYFPSNTEAFF
NA NA TRBJ2-6 TRBV29-1 14 TGCAGCGTGGCCTGGGGCTCTGGGGCCAACGTCCTGACTTTC CSVAWGSGANVLTF
NA TRBD2 TRBJ2-7 TRBV13 15 TGTGCCAGCAGCTCTATGGGACTAGCGGACTACGAGCAGTACTTC CASSSMGLADYEQYF
NA TRBD2 TRBJ2-3 TRBV25-1 15 TGTGCCAGCAGTGACGGGACTAGCGGGACAGATACGCAGTATTTT CASSDGTSGTDTQYF
NA NA TRBJ2-7 TRBV7-2 19 TGTGCCAGCAGGTTGGATGGCCGACAAGGACGGCCCGCCTCCTACGAGCAGTACTTC CASRLDGRQGRPASYEQYF
NA TRBD2 TRBJ2-5 TRBV29-1 17 TGCAGCGTAGAACGGACTAGGACGGGGAAGGGTGCGGAGACCCAGTACTTC CSVERTRTGKGAETQYF
NA NA TRBJ2-7 TRBV7-2 13 TGTGCCAGCAGCTTAGGAGTCCTCTACGAGCAGTACTTC CASSLGVLYEQYF
NA NA TRBJ1-6 TRBV15 17 TGTGCCACCAGCGTTGAAGAAGGATTCTCCTATAATTCACCCCTCCACTTT CATSVEEGFSYNSPLHF
NA NA TRBJ2-3 TRBV10-2 13 TGCGCCAGCAGTGAGGCGGACACAGATACGCAGTATTTT CASSEADTDTQYF
NA NA TRBJ1-1 TRBV9 17 TGTGCCAGCAGCCTAGACTCAAAACAGGCCACGGGCACTGAAGCTTTCTTT CASSLDSKQATGTEAFF
NA NA TRBJ2-7 TRBV5-1 14 TGCGCCAGCAGCTTCCTGGACGGAGCCTACGAGCAGTACTTC CASSFLDGAYEQYF
NA TRBD1 TRBJ2-7 TRBV27 14 TGTGCCAGCAGTTTGTCCCGGGACAGCTACGAGCAGTACTTC CASSLSRDSYEQYF
few TRBD1 TRBJ2-1 TRBV7-3 13 TGTGCCAGCAGCTTGGACAGGGTCAATGAGCAGTTCTTC CASSLDRVNEQFF
few NA TRBJ1-5 TRBV7-6 13 TGTGCCAGCAGCTTAATTGAAAGTCAGCCCCAGCATTTT CASSLIESQPQHF